Listed below are T cell receptor beta chains from one sample, sequenced in a study of identical twins. TCRdb reanalysed the 5' RACE reads using MiXCR and keeps one entry per CDR3 protein. The repertoire consists of hundreds of thousands of distinct CDR3 sequences, with approximately 24% occurring once and the leading ten covering around 3%. These data were likewise used in another study, on T cells expressing NK-cell markers.

The sequencing sample was made of CD4+ T cells sorted from blood. These TCRs come from a woman aged 18-35 years in good health. Both conserved end residues are part of each CDR3. The order of the fields is clone size, D gene, V gene, J gene, CDR3 protein, CDR3 DNA. A D gene is named only where the DNA matches it firmly. Size is stated for part of the rows, as once, few or many counts, or as a class when the clone is expanded.

clone size: NA
D gene: NA
V gene: TRBV20-1
J gene: TRBJ1-1
CDR3 protein: CSARRMARTEAFF
CDR3 DNA: TGCAGTGCTAGAAGGATGGCAAGGACTGAAGCTTTCTTT

clone size: NA
D gene: NA
V gene: TRBV6-1
J gene: TRBJ1-6
CDR3 protein: CASSQGLPRTPLHF
CDR3 DNA: TGTGCCAGCAGTCAGGGCCTCCCTAGGACACCCCTCCACTTT

clone size: NA
D gene: NA
V gene: TRBV5-1
J gene: TRBJ2-5
CDR3 protein: CASSPEGHSGETQYF
CDR3 DNA: TGCGCCAGCAGCCCCGAGGGGCACTCCGGAGAGACCCAGTACTTC

clone size: NA
D gene: TRBD1
V gene: TRBV20-1
J gene: TRBJ1-2
CDR3 protein: CSARVRTGKYGYTF
CDR3 DNA: TGCAGTGCTAGAGTCCGGACAGGGAAGTATGGCTACACCTTC

clone size: NA
D gene: NA
V gene: TRBV29-1
J gene: TRBJ1-4
CDR3 protein: CSVIGRTREKLFF
CDR3 DNA: TGCAGCGTGATTGGCAGAACCAGGGAAAAACTGTTTTTT

clone size: few
D gene: NA
V gene: TRBV6-6
J gene: TRBJ2-2
CDR3 protein: CASSYRWDEELFF
CDR3 DNA: TGTGCCAGCTCGTACAGGTGGGACGAGGAGCTGTTTTTT

clone size: NA
D gene: NA
V gene: TRBV10-3
J gene: TRBJ1-1
CDR3 protein: CAIKRDTEAFF
CDR3 DNA: TGTGCCATCAAGCGGGACACTGAAGCTTTCTTT

clone size: NA
D gene: TRBD1
V gene: TRBV7-9
J gene: TRBJ2-5
CDR3 protein: CASSNGQGRETQYF
CDR3 DNA: TGTGCCAGCAGCAACGGACAGGGCCGAGAGACCCAGTACTTC

clone size: few
D gene: NA
V gene: TRBV11-2
J gene: TRBJ1-1
CDR3 protein: CASRVGGGWDTEAFF
CDR3 DNA: TGTGCCAGCAGAGTGGGGGGGGGATGGGACACTGAAGCTTTCTTT

clone size: few
D gene: TRBD2
V gene: TRBV6-2/TRBV6-3
J gene: TRBJ2-7
CDR3 protein: CASSYPAGESYEQYF
CDR3 DNA: TGTGCCAGCAGTTACCCGGCGGGAGAGTCCTACGAGCAGTACTTC

clone size: few
D gene: NA
V gene: TRBV25-1
J gene: TRBJ2-3
CDR3 protein: CASSEFSRGDTQYF
CDR3 DNA: TGTGCCAGCAGTGAATTTTCGAGGGGCGATACGCAGTATTTT

clone size: few
D gene: NA
V gene: TRBV20-1
J gene: TRBJ2-2
CDR3 protein: CSAAPRGTGELFF
CDR3 DNA: TGCAGTGCTGCCCCGAGGGGCACCGGGGAGCTGTTTTTT

clone size: few
D gene: NA
V gene: TRBV27
J gene: TRBJ2-1
CDR3 protein: CASSLLRGDEQFF
CDR3 DNA: TGTGCCAGCAGTTTACTTCGGGGAGATGAGCAGTTCTTC

clone size: few
D gene: TRBD2
V gene: TRBV27
J gene: TRBJ2-7
CDR3 protein: CASSSLLSSGSGHEQYF
CDR3 DNA: TGTGCCAGCAGTTCCCTTCTGTCTAGCGGGAGTGGACACGAGCAGTACTTC

clone size: few
D gene: TRBD1
V gene: TRBV11-3
J gene: TRBJ1-6
CDR3 protein: CASSFRGENSPLHF
CDR3 DNA: TGTGCCAGCAGCTTCAGGGGGGAAAATTCACCCCTCCACTTT

clone size: few
D gene: NA
V gene: TRBV20-1
J gene: TRBJ1-5
CDR3 protein: CSASYGDQPQHF
CDR3 DNA: TGCAGTGCTTCATATGGGGATCAGCCCCAGCATTTT

clone size: once
D gene: TRBD2
V gene: TRBV7-2
J gene: TRBJ2-7
CDR3 protein: CASSPRGGRAYEQYF
CDR3 DNA: TGTGCCAGCAGCCCAAGGGGCGGGAGAGCCTACGAGCAGTACTTC

clone size: NA
D gene: NA
V gene: TRBV20-1
J gene: TRBJ2-3
CDR3 protein: CSASRPTDTQYF
CDR3 DNA: TGCAGTGCTAGCAGGCCCACAGATACGCAGTATTTT

clone size: NA
D gene: TRBD2
V gene: TRBV6-2/TRBV6-3
J gene: TRBJ2-4
CDR3 protein: CASCETSPKNIQYF
CDR3 DNA: TGTGCCAGTTGCGAGACTAGCCCAAAAAACATTCAGTACTTC

clone size: few
D gene: NA
V gene: TRBV5-1
J gene: TRBJ2-3
CDR3 protein: CASSLAYTQYF
CDR3 DNA: TGCGCCAGCAGCTTAGCGTATACGCAGTATTTT

clone size: few
D gene: NA
V gene: TRBV4-3
J gene: TRBJ2-1
CDR3 protein: CASSRDGYSYNEQFF
CDR3 DNA: TGCGCCAGCAGCCGGGACGGGTACTCCTACAATGAGCAGTTCTTC

clone size: many
D gene: NA
V gene: TRBV7-3
J gene: TRBJ1-2
CDR3 protein: CASSLEHGSYGYTF
CDR3 DNA: TGTGCCAGCAGCTTAGAGCATGGATCCTATGGCTACACCTTC

clone size: NA
D gene: TRBD1
V gene: TRBV27
J gene: TRBJ2-7
CDR3 protein: CASSYHLIQGAGEQYF
CDR3 DNA: TGTGCCAGCAGTTACCATCTTATACAGGGGGCAGGGGAGCAGTACTTC

clone size: few
D gene: NA
V gene: TRBV5-1
J gene: TRBJ2-3
CDR3 protein: CASSLDPRTDTQYF
CDR3 DNA: TGCGCCAGCAGCTTGGATCCTCGCACAGATACGCAGTATTTT

clone size: few
D gene: NA
V gene: TRBV20-1
J gene: TRBJ2-1
CDR3 protein: CSARGGRSPPFNEQFF
CDR3 DNA: TGCAGTGCTAGGGGGGGCAGGAGTCCCCCCTTCAATGAGCAGTTCTTC

clone size: few
D gene: NA
V gene: TRBV14
J gene: TRBJ1-6
CDR3 protein: CASSRGTYSPLHF
CDR3 DNA: TGTGCCAGCAGCAGGGGCACCTATTCACCCCTCCACTTT

clone size: few
D gene: NA
V gene: TRBV6-5
J gene: TRBJ2-7
CDR3 protein: CASSYGITYEQYF
CDR3 DNA: TGTGCCAGCAGTTACGGAATAACCTACGAGCAGTACTTC

clone size: NA
D gene: TRBD2
V gene: TRBV12-3/TRBV12-4
J gene: TRBJ2-7
CDR3 protein: CASSPSGDYEQYF
CDR3 DNA: TGTGCCAGCAGTCCTAGCGGCGACTACGAGCAGTACTTC

clone size: NA
D gene: NA
V gene: TRBV20-1
J gene: TRBJ2-7
CDR3 protein: CSWTVGSYEQYF
CDR3 DNA: TGCAGTTGGACAGTGGGTTCCTACGAGCAGTACTTC

clone size: NA
D gene: NA
V gene: TRBV5-1
J gene: TRBJ2-2
CDR3 protein: CASSASRGTNTGELFF
CDR3 DNA: TGCGCCAGCAGCGCCTCCCGCGGGACGAACACCGGGGAGCTGTTTTTT

clone size: NA
D gene: TRBD1
V gene: TRBV5-1
J gene: TRBJ2-7
CDR3 protein: CASSRIIDKTGAYEQYF
CDR3 DNA: TGCGCCAGCAGCAGGATCATCGACAAGACAGGGGCCTACGAGCAGTACTTC

clone size: few
D gene: NA
V gene: TRBV9
J gene: TRBJ1-1
CDR3 protein: CASSVLTGDGTEAFF
CDR3 DNA: TGTGCCAGCAGCGTACTTACGGGCGATGGAACTGAAGCTTTCTTT

clone size: NA
D gene: TRBD2
V gene: TRBV11-2
J gene: TRBJ2-1
CDR3 protein: CASSLVTGGAYNEQFF
CDR3 DNA: TGTGCCAGCAGCTTAGTCACGGGGGGAGCGTACAATGAGCAGTTCTTC

clone size: few
D gene: TRBD2
V gene: TRBV20-1
J gene: TRBJ2-2
CDR3 protein: CSARLGGSNTGELFF
CDR3 DNA: TGCAGTGCTAGGCTCGGGGGGTCAAACACCGGGGAGCTGTTTTTT

clone size: few
D gene: NA
V gene: TRBV24-1
J gene: TRBJ2-3
CDR3 protein: CATSDSIIGDTQYF
CDR3 DNA: TGTGCCACCAGTGATTCAATTATAGGAGATACGCAGTATTTT

clone size: NA
D gene: NA
V gene: TRBV12-3/TRBV12-4
J gene: TRBJ2-7
CDR3 protein: CASSFRLGGHEQYF
CDR3 DNA: TGTGCCAGCAGTTTTAGGCTGGGGGGGCACGAGCAGTACTTC

clone size: NA
D gene: NA
V gene: TRBV11-2
J gene: TRBJ1-5
CDR3 protein: CASSLGTKQPQHF
CDR3 DNA: TGTGCCAGCAGCTTGGGGACAAAACAGCCCCAGCATTTT

clone size: NA
D gene: TRBD1
V gene: TRBV28
J gene: TRBJ2-7
CDR3 protein: CASSLRGPTYEQYF
CDR3 DNA: TGTGCCAGCAGTTTAAGGGGGCCCACCTACGAGCAGTACTTC

clone size: few
D gene: NA
V gene: TRBV4-3
J gene: TRBJ1-2
CDR3 protein: CASSQGVSATWDYGYTF
CDR3 DNA: TGCGCCAGCAGCCAAGGTGTCAGCGCCACCTGGGACTATGGCTACACCTTC

clone size: NA
D gene: NA
V gene: TRBV4-3
J gene: TRBJ2-7
CDR3 protein: CASSQGTQSSYEQYF
CDR3 DNA: TGCGCCAGCAGCCAAGGGACGCAGAGCTCCTACGAGCAGTACTTC

clone size: few
D gene: NA
V gene: TRBV7-9
J gene: TRBJ1-2
CDR3 protein: CASSLVSKHGYTF
CDR3 DNA: TGTGCCAGCAGCTTAGTCTCAAAGCATGGCTACACCTTC

clone size: NA
D gene: TRBD2
V gene: TRBV12-3/TRBV12-4
J gene: TRBJ2-2
CDR3 protein: CASGTPSGGANTGELFF
CDR3 DNA: TGTGCCAGCGGTACCCCTAGCGGGGGCGCGAACACCGGGGAGCTGTTTTTT

clone size: NA
D gene: NA
V gene: TRBV27
J gene: TRBJ2-2
CDR3 protein: CASSSPGRTYTGELFF
CDR3 DNA: TGTGCCAGCAGCTCCCCAGGGAGGACGTACACCGGGGAGCTGTTTTTT

clone size: NA
D gene: NA
V gene: TRBV15
J gene: TRBJ2-1
CDR3 protein: CATSRDFDPALEQFF
CDR3 DNA: TGTGCCACCAGCAGGGACTTCGACCCGGCACTTGAGCAGTTCTTC

clone size: NA
D gene: NA
V gene: TRBV6-5
J gene: TRBJ2-7
CDR3 protein: CASSYSRTGYEQYF
CDR3 DNA: TGTGCCAGCAGTTACTCGAGGACCGGCTACGAGCAGTACTTC

clone size: few
D gene: NA
V gene: TRBV20-1
J gene: TRBJ2-7
CDR3 protein: CSGSVSSYEQYF
CDR3 DNA: TGCAGTGGGAGCGTGAGCTCCTACGAGCAGTACTTC

clone size: few
D gene: NA
V gene: TRBV20-1
J gene: TRBJ2-1
CDR3 protein: CSALGQQDEQFF
CDR3 DNA: TGCAGTGCTCTGGGCCAGCAGGATGAGCAGTTCTTC

clone size: NA
D gene: NA
V gene: TRBV11-3
J gene: TRBJ2-2
CDR3 protein: CASSADTGELFF
CDR3 DNA: TGTGCCAGCAGCGCAGACACCGGGGAGCTGTTTTTT

clone size: once
D gene: TRBD1
V gene: TRBV5-6
J gene: TRBJ2-7
CDR3 protein: CASSSHRGEQYF
CDR3 DNA: TGTGCCAGCAGCTCCCACAGGGGCGAGCAGTACTTC

clone size: once
D gene: NA
V gene: TRBV7-9
J gene: TRBJ2-7
CDR3 protein: CASSPTHRVRVPYEQYF
CDR3 DNA: TGTGCCAGCAGCCCGACCCACAGGGTTCGTGTACCTTACGAGCAGTACTTC

clone size: NA
D gene: NA
V gene: TRBV20-1
J gene: TRBJ2-5
CDR3 protein: CSAARGLVQETQYF
CDR3 DNA: TGCAGTGCTGCCAGGGGATTAGTACAAGAGACCCAGTACTTC

clone size: NA
D gene: NA
V gene: TRBV6-6
J gene: TRBJ1-4
CDR3 protein: CASSWSGNEKLFF
CDR3 DNA: TGTGCCAGCAGTTGGTCGGGTAATGAAAAACTGTTTTTT

clone size: NA
D gene: NA
V gene: TRBV15
J gene: TRBJ2-5
CDR3 protein: CATSIQPSGTQYF
CDR3 DNA: TGTGCCACCAGCATCCAACCGTCAGGAACCCAGTACTTC

clone size: NA
D gene: TRBD2
V gene: TRBV10-3
J gene: TRBJ2-2
CDR3 protein: CAILKLAGTTSYTGELFF
CDR3 DNA: TGTGCCATCCTTAAGCTAGCGGGGACTACTTCGTACACCGGGGAGCTGTTTTTT